Below are 11 T cell receptor beta chains sequenced from a single sample in a study of glioma-infiltrating T cells. Amplification of TCR alpha and beta CDR3 regions from RNA used iRepertoire nested multiplex PCR. Each CDR3 protein is one row after TCRdb ran MiXCR on the multiplex PCR reads. The sample includes 150,000 to 200,000 distinct CDR3 sequences, about 31% seen only once; the top ten take about 19%. The sequencing input was glioma tissue, nonneoplastic brain tissue, or PBMCs (not recorded which). These receptors were obtained from a human donor with low-grade glioma or glioblastoma, undergoing nonglioma brain surgery, or in good health (not recorded which).

In the case of this clonotype: A read error may account for a junction end that differs from germline. This chain connects TRBV6-1 to TRBJ1-3; D is perhaps TRBD1 (5 bases). This CDR3 has 14 residues. From germline, CDR1 is MNHNS and CDR2 SASEGT. The chain's CDR3 is CATSCDRVGNTIYF. As DNA, the CDR3 is TGTGCCACCAGTTGTGACAGAGTAGGAAACACCATATATTTT.

This clonotype was detected ten times or more. V and J are TRBV27 and TRBJ1-5; D perhaps matches TRBD1 (6 bases). Germline V gives CDR1 MNHEY, CDR2 SMNVEV (reference sequence). This CDR3 is built from 15 residues. The V gene lost 5 bases and the J gene lost 2 bases, with 13 bases spanning the gap. The chain's CDR3 is CASSTYREGNQPQHF. In DNA form, the CDR3 reads TGTGCCAGCAGTACATACAGGGAAGGCAATCAGCCCCAGCATTTT.

This clonotype was recorded a few times. This may stem from a read error, because a much larger clone lies one nucleotide away. The chain recombines TRBV7-9 with TRBJ2-1, with D perhaps being TRBD1 or TRBD2 (5 bases each). Trimming cost V 7 bases and J 2 bases, with 15 bases left between them. The CDR3 is 15 residues long. Germline CDR1 reads SEHNR; CDR2 reads FQNEAQ (reference sequence). This CDR3 reads CASNSFRDAYNEQFF. CDR3 sequence (DNA): TGTGCCAGCAACTCATTCCGGGACGCCTACAATGAGCAGTTCTTC.

This clonotype was recorded at least ten times. The V and J genes are TRBV20-1 and TRBJ2-4; D is ambiguous. Per the germline V gene, CDR1 is DFQATT and CDR2 is SNEGSKA (reference sequence). CDR3 size: 16 residues. Trimming shortened V by 0 bases and J by 1 base, and 13 bases separated the two germline ends. The DNA for the CDR3 is TGCAGTGCTAGAGATCAAGAGCGACGGGCCAAAAACATTCAGTACTTC. Amino acid sequence: CSARDQERRAKNIQYF.

This clonotype was counted ten times or more. This chain connects TRBV7-9 to TRBJ1-1, with D possibly being TRBD1 (6 bases). The germline gives CDR1 SEHNR, CDR2 FQNEAQ (reference sequence). V dropped 2 bases and J dropped 6 bases, with 13 bases sitting between them. This CDR3 is built from 14 residues. CDR3 protein: CASSLFYGTSEAFF. DNA for the CDR3: TGTGCCAGCAGCTTATTCTACGGGACATCTGAAGCTTTCTTT.

This clonotype was counted at least ten times. The chain combines TRBV5-1 with TRBJ2-1, with 10 bases matching TRBD2. The trim removed 0 bases at V and 8 bases at J, leaving 8 bases unmatched. The CDR3 contains 16 residues. The germline CDR1 and CDR2 sequences are SGHRS and YFSETQ. This chain's CDR3 is CASSLGTSGMEYEQFF. The CDR3 DNA reads as TGCGCCAGCAGCTTGGGTACTAGCGGGATGGAGTATGAGCAGTTCTTC.

This clonotype was recorded at least ten times. This chain uses TRBV27 with TRBJ1-2; 8 nucleotides align to TRBD1. This CDR3 region has 15 residues. Losses at the gene ends were 4 bases for V and 6 bases for J; bases not matched to a gene: 10. CDR1 is MNHEY, CDR2 SMNVEV, per germline (reference sequence). CDR3 in amino acids: CASSSPRDRKNGYTF. CDR3 nucleotides: TGTGCCAGCAGTTCCCCTAGGGACAGGAAGAATGGCTACACCTTC.

This clonotype was recorded at least ten times. DNA for the CDR3: TGTGCCATCAGTCCTGAAAGGGGTTACGAGCAGTACTTC. This gives the protein CAISPERGYEQYF. The J gene is TRBJ2-7, the V gene TRBV10-3; weak D call: TRBD1 (5 bases). Trimming removed 5 bases at V and 4 bases at J, with 12 bases between. Per the germline V gene, CDR1 is ENHRY and CDR2 is SYGVKD. The CDR3 is made up of 13 amino acids.

Comments on this clonotype: Germline and junction disagree at one end, which may indicate a read error. The CDR3 region has the DNA TGCGCCAGCAGCTTGGGACCCGGCGGGGCCAATGAGAAGTTCTTC. It translates to CASSLGPGGANEKFF. The chain is built from TRBV5-1 and TRBJ2-1; possibly TRBD2 for D (6 bases). The CDR3 covers 15 residues. The V gene's germline CDR1 is SGHRS and CDR2 YFSETQ.

V gene TRBV9 combines with J gene TRBJ1-2; no clear D. Trimming removed 6 bases at V and 3 bases at J, with 12 bases between. The CDR3 covers 13 residues. The V gene's germline CDR1 is SGDLS and CDR2 YYNGEE. Here the CDR3 reads CASTIDDDYGYTF. The CDR3 DNA follows: TGTGCCAGCACCATAGATGATGACTATGGCTACACCTTC.

The CDR3: CASSLPGANVLTF. The CDR3 DNA reads TGTGCCAGCAGCCTGCCCGGGGCCAACGTCCTGACTTTC. This rearrangement joins TRBV28 to TRBJ2-6; D call uncertain. There are 13 residues in the CDR3. Trimming stripped 6 bases from V and 4 bases from J, with 7 bases between. Germline CDR1 MDHEN, CDR2 SYDVKM.